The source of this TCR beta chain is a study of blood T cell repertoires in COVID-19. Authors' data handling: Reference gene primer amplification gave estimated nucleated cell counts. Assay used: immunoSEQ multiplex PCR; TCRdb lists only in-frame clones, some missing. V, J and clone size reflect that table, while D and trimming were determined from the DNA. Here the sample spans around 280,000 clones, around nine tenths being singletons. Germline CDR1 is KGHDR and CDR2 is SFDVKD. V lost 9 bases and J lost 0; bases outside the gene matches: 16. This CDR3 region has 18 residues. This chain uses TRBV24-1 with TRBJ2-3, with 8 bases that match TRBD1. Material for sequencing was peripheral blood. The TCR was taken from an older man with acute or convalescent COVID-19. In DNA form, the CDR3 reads TGTGCCACCTCACCTTGGACAGGGAAAGGGTCGAGCACAGATACGCAGTATTTT. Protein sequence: CATSPWTGKGSSTDTQYF.